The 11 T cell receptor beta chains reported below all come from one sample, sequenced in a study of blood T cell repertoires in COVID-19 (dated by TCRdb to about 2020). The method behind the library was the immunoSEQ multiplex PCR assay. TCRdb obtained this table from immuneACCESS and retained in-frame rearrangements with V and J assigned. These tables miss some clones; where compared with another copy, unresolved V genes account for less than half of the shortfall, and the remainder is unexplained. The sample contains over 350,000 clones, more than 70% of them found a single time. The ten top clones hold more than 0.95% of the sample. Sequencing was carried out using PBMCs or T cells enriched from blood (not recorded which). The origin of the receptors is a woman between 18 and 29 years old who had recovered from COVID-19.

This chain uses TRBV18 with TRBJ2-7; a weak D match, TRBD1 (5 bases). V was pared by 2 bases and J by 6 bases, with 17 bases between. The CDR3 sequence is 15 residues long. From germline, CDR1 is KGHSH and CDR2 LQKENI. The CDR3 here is CASSPSDAGNAEQYF. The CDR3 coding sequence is TGTGCCAGCTCACCATCTGACGCAGGGAATGCCGAGCAGTACTTC.

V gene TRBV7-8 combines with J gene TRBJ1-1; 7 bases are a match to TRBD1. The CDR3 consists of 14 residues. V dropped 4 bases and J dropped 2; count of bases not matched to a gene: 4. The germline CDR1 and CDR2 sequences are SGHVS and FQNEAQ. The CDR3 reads CASSWGDSNTEAFF. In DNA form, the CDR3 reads TGTGCCAGCAGCTGGGGGGACAGTAACACTGAAGCTTTCTTT.

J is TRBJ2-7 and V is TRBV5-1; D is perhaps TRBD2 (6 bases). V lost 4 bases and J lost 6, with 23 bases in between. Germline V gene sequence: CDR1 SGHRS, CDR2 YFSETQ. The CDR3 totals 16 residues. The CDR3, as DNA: TGCGCCAGCAGCCCGGGAGTGTCCGGGCCGACGGTCGAGCAGTACTTC. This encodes CASSPGVSGPTVEQYF.

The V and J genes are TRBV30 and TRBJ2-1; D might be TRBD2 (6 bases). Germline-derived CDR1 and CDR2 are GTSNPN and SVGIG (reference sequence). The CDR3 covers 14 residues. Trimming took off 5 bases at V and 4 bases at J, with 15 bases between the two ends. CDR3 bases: TGTGCCTGGCTCGGGACTCCCCATTACAATGAGCAGTTCTTC. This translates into CAWLGTPHYNEQFF. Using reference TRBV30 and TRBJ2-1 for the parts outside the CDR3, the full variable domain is SQTIHQWPATLVQPVGSPLSLECTVEGTSNPNLYWYRQAAGRGLQLLFYSVGIGQISSEVPQNLSASRPQDRQFILSSKKLLLSDSGFYLCAWLGTPHYNEQFFGPGTRLTVL.

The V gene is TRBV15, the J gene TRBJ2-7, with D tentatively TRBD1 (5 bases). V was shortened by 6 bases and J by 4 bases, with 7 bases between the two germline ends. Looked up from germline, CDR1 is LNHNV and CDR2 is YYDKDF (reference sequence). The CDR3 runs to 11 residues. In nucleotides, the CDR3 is TGTGCCACCAGACAGGATTACGAGCAGTACTTC. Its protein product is CATRQDYEQYF.

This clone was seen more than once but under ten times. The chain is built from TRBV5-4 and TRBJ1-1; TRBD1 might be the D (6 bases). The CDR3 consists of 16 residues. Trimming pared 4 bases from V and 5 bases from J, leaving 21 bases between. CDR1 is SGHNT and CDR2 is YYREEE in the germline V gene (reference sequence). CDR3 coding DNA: TGTGCCAGCAGCCGCCTTGGGACAAGAAGTGGGACTGAAGCTTTCTTT. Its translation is CASSRLGTRSGTEAFF.

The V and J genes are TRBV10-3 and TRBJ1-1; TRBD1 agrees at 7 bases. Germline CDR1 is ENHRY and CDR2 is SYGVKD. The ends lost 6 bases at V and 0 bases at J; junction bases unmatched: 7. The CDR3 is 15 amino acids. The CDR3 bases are TGTGCCATCAGAAATACCGGGACAGTGAACACTGAAGCTTTCTTT. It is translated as CAIRNTGTVNTEAFF.

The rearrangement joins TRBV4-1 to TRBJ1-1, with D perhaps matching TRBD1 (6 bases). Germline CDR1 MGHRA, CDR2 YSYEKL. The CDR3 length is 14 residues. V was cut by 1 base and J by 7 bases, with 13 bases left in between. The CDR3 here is CASSQAFQGNEAFF. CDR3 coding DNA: TGCGCCAGCAGCCAAGCGTTCCAGGGGAATGAAGCTTTCTTT.

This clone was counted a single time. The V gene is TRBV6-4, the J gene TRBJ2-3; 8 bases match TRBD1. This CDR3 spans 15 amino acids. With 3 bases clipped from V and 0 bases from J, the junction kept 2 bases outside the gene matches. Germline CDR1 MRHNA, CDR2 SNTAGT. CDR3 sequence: CASSEGQDSTDTQYF. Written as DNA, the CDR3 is TGTGCCAGCAGTGAGGGACAGGATAGCACAGATACGCAGTATTTT.

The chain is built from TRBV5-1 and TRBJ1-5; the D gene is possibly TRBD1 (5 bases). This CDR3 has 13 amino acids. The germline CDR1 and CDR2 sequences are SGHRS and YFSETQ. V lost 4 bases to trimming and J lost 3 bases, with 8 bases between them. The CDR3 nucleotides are TGCGCCAGCAGCCGGGACTACAATCAGCCCCAGCATTTT. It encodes CASSRDYNQPQHF.

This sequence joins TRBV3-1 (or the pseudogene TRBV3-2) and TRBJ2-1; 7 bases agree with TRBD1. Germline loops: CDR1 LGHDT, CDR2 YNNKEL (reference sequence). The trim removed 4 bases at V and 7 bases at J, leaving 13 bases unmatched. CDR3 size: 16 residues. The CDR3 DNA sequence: TGTGCCAGCAGCCCCATTCTGAGCAGGGGGATGAATGAGCAGTTCTTC. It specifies CASSPILSRGMNEQFF.